The next 7 T cell receptor beta chains were all read from a single sample in a study of CD4 T cells in relation to SARS-CoV-2 and coronaviruses. Unexposed donor CD4+ T cells date from 2011-2018, before the COVID-19 pandemic. CD4+ T cells were isolated from the cells after roughly 11 days of culture. Profiling relied on immunoSEQ multiplex PCR, and the TCRdb table lists in-frame clones only, not all of them. The data contain roughly 30,000 clones, 74% of them singletons. Their antigens remain unidentified. Material: CD4+ T cells from PBMCs, cultured in vitro. The receptors were gathered from a human donor in good health.

This clone was recorded once. The chain is built from TRBV12-3 or TRBV12-4 and TRBJ2-2; D ambiguous. With 8 bases removed from V and 4 bases from J, the gap between germline ends came to 11 bases. The CDR3 runs to 13 residues. CDR3 protein: CASDRTATGELFF. In DNA, the CDR3 is TGTGCCAGCGACCGGACCGCCACCGGGGAGCTGTTTTTT.

V is TRBV29-1 and J is TRBJ2-1, with D possibly called TRBD1 or TRBD2 (5 bases each). This CDR3 is 14 amino acids long. Germline values: CDR1 SQVTM, CDR2 ANQGSEA. The V end was cut by 7 bases, the J end by 12 bases, with 25 bases between. The CDR3 nucleotides read TGCAGCGGCCGGACCGGGACCTTCGCAGGTGGGCAGTTCTTC. It translates to CSGRTGTFAGGQFF.

This chain connects TRBV4-1 to TRBJ2-7, with TRBD2 identical over 13 bases. Germline CDR1 reads MGHRA; CDR2 reads YSYEKL. V shed 0 bases, J shed 5 bases, and the junction held 7 bases outside the gene matches. This CDR3 is 17 amino acids long. The DNA for the CDR3 is TGCGCCAGCAGCCAAGATCTACTAGCGGGAGGGCCCCACGAGCAGTACTTC. Translation gives CASSQDLLAGGPHEQYF.

The chain carries TRBV4-1 and TRBJ1-1, with 7 bases fitting TRBD1. The germline CDR1 and CDR2 sequences are MGHRA and YSYEKL. With 1 base clipped from V and 2 bases from J, the junction kept 7 bases outside the gene matches. The CDR3 is 16 amino acids. The CDR3 DNA reads as TGCGCCAGCAGCCAAGGAAGGGCAGGGGGAAACACTGAAGCTTTCTTT. Amino acid sequence: CASSQGRAGGNTEAFF.

This rearrangement joins TRBV14 to TRBJ1-5, with no clear D. This CDR3 comprises 13 residues. Trimming shortened V by 4 bases and J by 3 bases, and 7 bases separated the two germline ends. Germline V gene lookup returns CDR1 SGHDN and CDR2 FVKESK. The CDR3 loop reads CASSRTHNQPQHF. The DNA of the CDR3 is TGTGCCAGCAGCCGGACCCACAATCAGCCCCAGCATTTT.

The count of this clone is one. V usage is TRBV2 and J usage is TRBJ2-5; 8 nucleotides align to TRBD1. The CDR3 loop spans 15 amino acids. V was clipped by 6 bases and J by 3 bases; unmatched bases: 9. Germline lookup yields CDR1 SNHLY and CDR2 FYNNEI. The CDR3 nucleotides read TGTGCCAGCAGAGCCCACGGGACAGGCAAAGAGACCCAGTACTTC. Translating it yields CASRAHGTGKETQYF.

The chain recombines TRBV14 with TRBJ2-2; 12 nucleotides line up with TRBD2. This CDR3 region has 19 residues. The V gene end was trimmed by 4 bases and the J gene end by 5 bases; junction bases not matched to a gene: 14. Germline-derived CDR1 and CDR2 are SGHDN and FVKESK. CDR3 sequence: CASSPRRASGGARTGELFF. DNA of the CDR3: TGTGCCAGCAGCCCCCGGAGGGCTAGCGGGGGGGCGAGGACCGGGGAGCTGTTTTTT.